The clone carrying this TCR beta chain was counted ten times or more. Its antigen is undetermined. The source of the sample is a study of regulatory T cells in long-lasting Graves disease. General study results and limits: Preferential use of TRBV28, TRBJ1-2 and TRBJ2-5 was seen in persistent disease. Graves' patients with persistent disease showed TCR diversity lower than patients newly diagnosed.

The CDR3 contains 15 residues. V gave up 1 base and J gave up 0 bases, with 9 bases separating them. Per germline, CDR1 SNHLY and CDR2 FYNNEI. Relying on iRepertoire HTBI primers and Arm-PCR of CDR3 regions, the team built TCR beta libraries. Per the authors' pipeline: The identification of 60 or so TRBV and 11 to 15 TRBJ segments was made across samples. TCRdb itself ran the multiplex PCR reads through MiXCR, one entry per CDR3 protein. The V and J calls follow TCRdb's processing rather than the paper's. The repertoire holds approximately 400,000 distinct CDR3 sequences, with 15% to 19% as singletons. The time point here: newly diagnosed GD, antithyroid drugs for less than 3 months. RNA extracted from PBMCs served as the sequencing template.

This sequence originates from a female donor with Graves disease. The sequenced sample was peripheral blood mononuclear cells (PBMCs), obtained at new diagnosis, from a patient treated with antithyroid drugs. The chain has TRBV2 and TRBJ1-1, with D perhaps matching TRBD1 (6 bases). CDR3 amino acids: CASSEGTALNTEAFF. Here the CDR3 DNA reads TGTGCCAGCAGTGAAGGGACAGCCTTGAACACTGAAGCTTTCTTT.